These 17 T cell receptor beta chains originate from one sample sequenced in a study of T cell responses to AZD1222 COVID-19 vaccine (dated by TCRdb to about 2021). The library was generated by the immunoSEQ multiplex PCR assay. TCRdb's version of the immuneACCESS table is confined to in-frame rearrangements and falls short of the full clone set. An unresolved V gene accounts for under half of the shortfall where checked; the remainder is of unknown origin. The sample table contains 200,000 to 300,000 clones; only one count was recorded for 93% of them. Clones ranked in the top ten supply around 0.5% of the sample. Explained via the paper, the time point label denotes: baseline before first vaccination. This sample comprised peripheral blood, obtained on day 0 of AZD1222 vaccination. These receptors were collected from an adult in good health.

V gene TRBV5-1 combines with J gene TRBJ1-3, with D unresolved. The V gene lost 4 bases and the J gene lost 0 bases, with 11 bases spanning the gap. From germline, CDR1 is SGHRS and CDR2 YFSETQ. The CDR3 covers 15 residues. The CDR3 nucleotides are TGCGCCAGCAGCCCCGGCGGAAGCTCTGGAAACACCATATATTTT. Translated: CASSPGGSSGNTIYF.

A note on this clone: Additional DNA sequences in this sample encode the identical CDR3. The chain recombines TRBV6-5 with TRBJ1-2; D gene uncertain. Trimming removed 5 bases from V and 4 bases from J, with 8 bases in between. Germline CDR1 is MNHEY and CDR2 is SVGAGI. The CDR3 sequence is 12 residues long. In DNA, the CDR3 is TGTGCCAGCAGTCTCGGCGGCTATGGCTACACCTTC. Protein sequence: CASSLGGYGYTF.

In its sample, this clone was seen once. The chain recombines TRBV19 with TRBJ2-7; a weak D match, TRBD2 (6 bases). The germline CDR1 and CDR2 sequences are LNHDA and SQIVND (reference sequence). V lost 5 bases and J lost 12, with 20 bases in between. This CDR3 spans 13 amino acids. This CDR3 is CASSPYSGTPRYF. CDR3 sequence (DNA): TGTGCCAGTAGTCCATATTCCGGGACTCCACGGTACTTC.

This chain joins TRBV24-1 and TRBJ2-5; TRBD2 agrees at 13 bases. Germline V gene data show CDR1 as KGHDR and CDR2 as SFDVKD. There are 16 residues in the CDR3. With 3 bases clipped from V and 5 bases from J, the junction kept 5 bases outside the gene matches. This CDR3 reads CATSDPGLAGVETQYF. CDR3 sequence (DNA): TGTGCCACCAGTGATCCAGGACTAGCGGGGGTTGAGACCCAGTACTTC.

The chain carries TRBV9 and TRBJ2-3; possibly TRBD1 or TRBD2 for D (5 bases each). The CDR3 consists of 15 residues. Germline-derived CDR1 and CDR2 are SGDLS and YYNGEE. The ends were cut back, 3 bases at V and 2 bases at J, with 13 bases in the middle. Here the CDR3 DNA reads TGTGCCAGCAGCGATCACGGGGCTATCACAGATACGCAGTATTTT. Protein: CASSDHGAITDTQYF.

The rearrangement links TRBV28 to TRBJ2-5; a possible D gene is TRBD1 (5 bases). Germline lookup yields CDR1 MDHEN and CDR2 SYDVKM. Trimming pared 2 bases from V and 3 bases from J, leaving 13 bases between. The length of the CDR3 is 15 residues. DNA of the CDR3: TGTGCCAGCAGTTTACCCCAGGGTCGCAAAGAGACCCAGTACTTC. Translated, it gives CASSLPQGRKETQYF.

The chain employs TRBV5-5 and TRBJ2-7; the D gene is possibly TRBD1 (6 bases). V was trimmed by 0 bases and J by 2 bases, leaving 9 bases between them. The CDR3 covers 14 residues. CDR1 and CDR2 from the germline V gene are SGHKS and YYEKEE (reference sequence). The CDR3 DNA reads TGTGCCAGCAGCTTGGAGACAGGCCCCTACGAGCAGTACTTC. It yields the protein CASSLETGPYEQYF.

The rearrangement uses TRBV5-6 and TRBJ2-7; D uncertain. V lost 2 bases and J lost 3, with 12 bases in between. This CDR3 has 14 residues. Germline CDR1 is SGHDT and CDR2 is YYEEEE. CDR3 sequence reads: CASSLSGHNYEQYF. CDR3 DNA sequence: TGTGCCAGCAGCTTATCAGGTCACAACTACGAGCAGTACTTC.

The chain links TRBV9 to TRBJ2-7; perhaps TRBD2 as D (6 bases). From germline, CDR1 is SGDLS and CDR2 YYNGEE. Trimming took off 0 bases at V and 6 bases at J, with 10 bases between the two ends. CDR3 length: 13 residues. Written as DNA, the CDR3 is TGTGCCAGCAGCGTAGGGTGGCGGGGCGAGCAGTACTTC. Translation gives CASSVGWRGEQYF.

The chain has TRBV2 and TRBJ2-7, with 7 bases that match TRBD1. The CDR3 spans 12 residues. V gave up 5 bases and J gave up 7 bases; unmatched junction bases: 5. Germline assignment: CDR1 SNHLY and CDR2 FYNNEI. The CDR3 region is CASSKTGVEQYF. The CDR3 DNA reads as TGTGCCAGCAGTAAAACAGGGGTAGAGCAGTACTTC.

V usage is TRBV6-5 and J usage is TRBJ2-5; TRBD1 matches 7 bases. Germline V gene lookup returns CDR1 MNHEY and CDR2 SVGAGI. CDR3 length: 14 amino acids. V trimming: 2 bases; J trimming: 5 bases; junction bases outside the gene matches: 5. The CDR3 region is CASSYRGLGETQYF. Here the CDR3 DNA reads TGTGCCAGCAGTTACAGGGGGCTTGGCGAGACCCAGTACTTC.

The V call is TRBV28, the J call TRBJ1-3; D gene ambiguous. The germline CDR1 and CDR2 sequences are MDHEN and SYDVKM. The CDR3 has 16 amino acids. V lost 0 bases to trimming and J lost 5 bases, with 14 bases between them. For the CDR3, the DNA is TGTGCCAGCAGTTTATGGTCCGAAGGACGGAGAAACACCATATATTTT. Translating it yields CASSLWSEGRRNTIYF.

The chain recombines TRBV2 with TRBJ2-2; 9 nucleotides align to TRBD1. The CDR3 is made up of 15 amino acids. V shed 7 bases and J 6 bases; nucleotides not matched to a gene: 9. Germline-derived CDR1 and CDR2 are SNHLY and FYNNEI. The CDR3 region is CASTPDRGSSGELFF. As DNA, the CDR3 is TGTGCCAGCACCCCGGACAGGGGCTCCTCCGGGGAGCTGTTTTTT.

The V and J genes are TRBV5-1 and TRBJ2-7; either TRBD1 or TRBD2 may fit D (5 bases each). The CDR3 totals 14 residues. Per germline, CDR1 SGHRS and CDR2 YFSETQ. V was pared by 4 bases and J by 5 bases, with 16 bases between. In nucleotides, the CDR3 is TGCGCCAGCAGCATAACGGGACGGCAGAACGAGCAGTACTTC. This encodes CASSITGRQNEQYF.

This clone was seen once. CDR3 coding DNA: TGTGCCAGCAGCGTAGGGAATCAGCCCCAGCATTTT. Protein product: CASSVGNQPQHF. The chain employs TRBV7-9 and TRBJ1-5; no clear D. Trimming took off 5 bases at V and 4 bases at J, with 6 bases between the two ends. The CDR3 runs 12 residues. Germline CDR1 SEHNR, CDR2 FQNEAQ (reference sequence).

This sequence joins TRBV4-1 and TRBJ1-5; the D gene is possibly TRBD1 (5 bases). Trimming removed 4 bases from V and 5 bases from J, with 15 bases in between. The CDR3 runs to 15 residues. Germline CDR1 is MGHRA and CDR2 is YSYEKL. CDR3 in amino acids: CASSPKGTVHQPQHF. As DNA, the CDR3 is TGCGCCAGCAGCCCCAAAGGGACGGTTCATCAGCCCCAGCATTTT.

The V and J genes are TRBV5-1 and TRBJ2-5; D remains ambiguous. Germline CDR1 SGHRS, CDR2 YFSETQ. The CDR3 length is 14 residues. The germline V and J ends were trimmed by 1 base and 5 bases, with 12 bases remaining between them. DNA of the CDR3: TGCGCCAGCAGCTTGCGGCCCCTGGGGGAGACCCAGTACTTC. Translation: CASSLRPLGETQYF.